The 27 T cell receptor beta chains reported below all come from one sample, sequenced in a study of metastatic and nonmetastatic thyroid tumors. There were no patients who had received any treatment before thyroid surgery. TCRdb re-called the PCR reads through MiXCR. The table shows more than 20,000 clones, with 20% to 30% occurring only once. Sequencing used tumor tissue. The receptors shown here come from a male donor with papillary thyroid cancer or a benign thyroid nodule (not recorded which). Some clones in this sample may be carry-over from other donors' samples.

Regarding this clone: This clone may be a read error of a much larger clone one base away. The sample holds other DNA sequences that translate to the same CDR3. V is TRBV28 and J is TRBJ2-5, with D perhaps assigned TRBD1 or TRBD2 (5 bases each). Germline CDR1 reads MDHEN; CDR2 reads SYDVKM. The V end was cut by 6 bases, the J end by 5 bases, with 19 bases between. CDR3 size: 15 residues. The CDR3 sequence is CASRPRRGLGETQYF. Written as DNA, the CDR3 is TGTGCCAGCAGACCCCGCCGGGGCCTGGGTGAGACCCAGTACTTC.

This clone was picked up many times. The chain links TRBV7-9 to TRBJ2-5; 7 nucleotides match TRBD2. The V gene end was trimmed by 8 bases and the J gene end by 5 bases; junction bases not matched to a gene: 8. The V gene's germline CDR1 is SEHNR and CDR2 FQNEAQ (reference sequence). This CDR3 comprises 13 residues. CDR3 region: CASGDYAGETQYF. The CDR3 bases are TGTGCCAGCGGGGACTATGCGGGCGAGACCCAGTACTTC.

The rearrangement uses TRBV4-1 and TRBJ2-7; D is perhaps TRBD1 or TRBD2 (5 bases each). The CDR3 runs to 16 residues. The ends were cut back, 4 bases at V and 7 bases at J, with 23 bases in the middle. Looked up from germline, CDR1 is MGHRA and CDR2 is YSYEKL. This chain's CDR3 is CASSRAGTVGSGEQYF. For the CDR3, the DNA is TGCGCCAGCAGCCGGGCCGGGACGGTGGGTTCTGGGGAGCAGTACTTC.

The chain links TRBV4-3 to TRBJ1-2; tentatively, D is TRBD1 (5 bases). Per the germline V gene, CDR1 is LGHNA and CDR2 is YSLEER. The CDR3 covers 15 residues. V was pared by 0 bases and J by 6 bases, with 14 bases between. CDR3 in DNA: TGCGCCAGCAGCCAAGATTGGGGGGGGATCGATGGCTACACCTTC. Its protein is CASSQDWGGIDGYTF.

This clone was counted between two and nine times. With a much larger clone just one base away, this may be a read error. This chain connects TRBV12-3 or TRBV12-4 to TRBJ2-1; D is perhaps TRBD2 (5 bases). With 7 bases removed from V and 7 bases from J, the gap between germline ends came to 8 bases. The CDR3 runs 11 residues. The CDR3 spells CASIRTNEQFF. The CDR3 region has the DNA TGTGCCAGCATCAGGACTAATGAGCAGTTCTTC.

This clone was seen many times. This sequence joins TRBV7-6 and TRBJ2-1; a possible D gene is TRBD1 (6 bases). The CDR3 runs 12 residues. V dropped 5 bases and J dropped 13 bases, with 15 bases sitting between them. From germline, CDR1 is SGHVS and CDR2 FNYEAQ. CDR3 nucleotide sequence: TGTGCCAGCAGCCCAAGGGGGAGCTACCAGTTCTTC. It yields the protein CASSPRGSYQFF.

This clone was recorded at least ten times. The V call is TRBV5-1, the J call TRBJ2-1, with TRBD2 matching 8 bases. V gave up 0 bases and J gave up 3 bases; unmatched junction bases: 5. From germline, CDR1 is SGHRS and CDR2 YFSETQ. This CDR3 is built from 16 residues. The DNA of the CDR3 is TGCGCCAGCAGCTTGGACGGAGCGGGGGACTACAATGAGCAGTTCTTC. Translating gives CASSLDGAGDYNEQFF.

This clone was recorded at least ten times. The sample has other DNA sequences that encode this CDR3 too. The chain combines TRBV3-1 with TRBJ2-3; possibly TRBD1 for D (8 bases). Trimming took 3 bases from V and 9 from J, leaving 28 bases between them. This CDR3 has 18 residues. Germline V gives CDR1 LGHDT, CDR2 YNNKEL (reference sequence). The CDR3 region has the DNA TGTGCCAGCAGCCACCGCACGATTCCACAGGGGGGGATTGGGACGCAGTATTTT. It yields the protein CASSHRTIPQGGIGTQYF.

In this sample, this clone turned up many times. The rearrangement uses TRBV5-1 and TRBJ1-3; D unresolved. This CDR3 spans 14 amino acids. Per the germline V gene, CDR1 is SGHRS and CDR2 is YFSETQ. The ends were cut back, 5 bases at V and 7 bases at J, with 16 bases in the middle. The CDR3 is CASSSYQLGNTIYF. CDR3 DNA: TGCGCCAGCAGTAGCTACCAGCTTGGGAACACCATATATTTT.

This clone was counted a few times. This sequence may be a read error, since a much larger clone differs from it by one base. CDR3 loop: CSAEPSSGVGTGDLFF. DNA for the CDR3: TGCAGTGCAGAACCCTCCAGCGGGGTCGGCACCGGGGATCTGTTTTTT. The V and J genes are TRBV20-1 and TRBJ2-2, with TRBD2 matching 7 bases. CDR3 length equals 16 residues. Germline V CDR1 and CDR2: DFQATT, SNEGSKA (reference sequence).

Concerning this clone itself: This may be a read error, as it is one base from a much larger clone. The chain combines TRBV3-1 with TRBJ2-1, with D tentatively TRBD2 (5 bases). Trimming took 4 bases from V and 7 from J, leaving 11 bases between them. The CDR3 is 13 amino acids. Germline lookup yields CDR1 LGHDT and CDR2 YNNKEL (reference sequence). The CDR3, as DNA: TGTGCCAGCAGCCGATTTAGCGTGAATGAGCAGTTCTTC. This gives the protein CASSRFSVNEQFF.

This clone occurred many times. The chain couples TRBV10-1 to TRBJ2-3, with D hard to call. Germline V gene lookup returns CDR1 WNHNN and CDR2 SYGVQD (reference sequence). The V end was cut by 8 bases, the J end by 2 bases, with 11 bases between. This CDR3 comprises 13 residues. The CDR3 here is CASSRGITDTQYF. In DNA form, the CDR3 reads TGCGCCAGCTCACGCGGAATCACAGATACGCAGTATTTT.

In this sample, this clone turned up many times. The chain recombines TRBV7-9 with TRBJ1-6; weak D call: TRBD1 (5 bases). Trimming took off 8 bases at V and 7 bases at J, with 15 bases between the two ends. Germline CDR1 reads SEHNR; CDR2 reads FQNEAQ (reference sequence). This CDR3 contains 14 residues. Here the CDR3 reads CASDRGETNSPLHF. CDR3 sequence (DNA): TGTGCCAGCGACAGAGGAGAGACCAATTCACCCCTCCACTTT.

The table lists this clone with a few counts. This may come from a read error, since a much larger clone is one base off. This sequence joins TRBV20-1 and TRBJ2-6, with D tentatively TRBD1 or TRBD2 (7 bases each). The germline V gene has CDR1 DFQATT and CDR2 SNEGSKA (reference sequence). The CDR3 is 18 residues long. Trimming removed 8 bases from V and 0 bases from J, with 23 bases in between. The CDR3 loop reads CSSQGGDSLISGANVLTF. In DNA form, the CDR3 reads TGCAGTTCCCAGGGGGGGGACTCACTGATCTCTGGGGCCAACGTCCTGACTTTC.

The chain recombines TRBV4-2 with TRBJ2-2, with D uncertain. V dropped 0 bases and J dropped 2 bases, with 7 bases sitting between them. Per germline, CDR1 LGHNA and CDR2 YNFKEQ. This CDR3 has 15 amino acids. The CDR3 reads CASSQENQNTGELFF. CDR3 bases: TGTGCCAGCAGCCAAGAAAATCAAAACACCGGGGAGCTGTTTTTT.

As concerns this clone: One base away lies a much larger clone, so this may be a sequencing read error. Other DNA sequences in the sample encode the same CDR3. The chain carries TRBV4-1 and TRBJ2-1; D call uncertain. Germline-derived CDR1 and CDR2 are MGHRA and YSYEKL. The CDR3 contains 17 residues. CDR3 DNA: TGCGCCAGCAGTCAAGAAGGAGAGGTAACCTCCTACAATGAGCAGTTCTTC. Amino acid sequence: CASSQEGEVTSYNEQFF.

Note on this clone: Germline and junction disagree at one end, which may indicate a read error. Other DNA sequences in this sample translate to the same CDR3. The chain combines TRBV20-1 with TRBJ1-5, with a weak D call TRBD1 (5 bases). This CDR3 spans 13 amino acids. The germline V gene has CDR1 DFQATT and CDR2 SNEGSKA (reference sequence). DNA for the CDR3: TGTAGTGCTAGAGGGGTCCTGGGGAAGCCACAGCATTTT. This translates into CSARGVLGKPQHF.

This clone has ten or more counts. The chain joins TRBV14 to TRBJ2-1; 9 bases match TRBD2. With V trimmed by 0 bases and J by 4 bases, 7 bases remained unmatched. The CDR3 has 17 amino acids. Per the germline V gene, CDR1 is SGHDN and CDR2 is FVKESK. This CDR3 reads CASSQDLRLAGYNEQFF. The CDR3 DNA reads TGTGCCAGCAGCCAAGATCTCCGCCTAGCGGGGTACAATGAGCAGTTCTTC. Together with reference TRBV14 and TRBJ2-1, the CDR3 gives the full variable domain: EAGVTQFPSHSVIEKGQTVTLRCDPISGHDNLYWYRRVMGKEIKFLLHFVKESKQDESGMPNNRFLAERTGGTYSTLKVQPAELEDSGVYFCASSQDLRLAGYNEQFFGPGTRLTVL.

This clone was seen repeatedly, ten times or more. This chain uses TRBV7-2 with TRBJ2-1; the D gene is possibly TRBD2 (7 bases). Per germline, CDR1 SGHTA and CDR2 FQGNSA. The CDR3 covers 18 residues. V was cut by 0 bases and J by 0 bases, with 15 bases left in between. The CDR3 region has the DNA TGTGCCAGCAGCTTAGCGCGGGGGCACACGAGCTCCTACAATGAGCAGTTCTTC. Its translation: CASSLARGHTSSYNEQFF.

The V and J genes are TRBV7-2 and TRBJ2-7, with D perhaps matching TRBD1 or TRBD2 (6 bases each). Trimming left V 0 bases short and J 4 bases short, with 13 bases between. This CDR3 contains 15 residues. Per germline, CDR1 SGHTA and CDR2 FQGNSA. The CDR3 sequence is CASSLAYRRGYEQYF. CDR3 DNA sequence: TGTGCCAGCAGCTTAGCGTACAGGAGGGGGTACGAGCAGTACTTC.

This clone was counted only a few times. Germline and junction disagree at one end, which may indicate a read error. The chain combines TRBV6-2 or TRBV6-3 with TRBJ1-6; D unresolved. Germline CDR1 reads MNHEY; CDR2 reads SVGEGT. The CDR3 runs 15 residues. CDR3 protein: CASIYLTGMDSPLHF. The DNA of the CDR3 is TGTGCCAGCATTTACCTCACGGGCATGGATTCACCCCTCCACTTT.

This clone has a count of ten or more. The chain employs TRBV12-3 or TRBV12-4 and TRBJ1-5; TRBD1 matches 7 bases. The CDR3 spans 15 residues. Germline trimming cut 3 bases from V and 4 bases from J; bases unmatched to any gene: 6. The CDR3 sequence is CASSFETGLNQPQHF. The CDR3 region has the DNA TGTGCCAGCAGTTTCGAGACAGGGCTTAATCAGCCCCAGCATTTT.

The CDR3 reads CSAPRASEAQFF. The CDR3, as DNA: TGCAGTGCTCCGAGGGCTAGCGAAGCGCAGTTCTTC. The chain has TRBV20-1 and TRBJ2-1; tentatively, D is TRBD2 (6 bases). Germline CDR1 is DFQATT and CDR2 is SNEGSKA (reference sequence). V shed 5 bases and J shed 12 bases, with 17 bases lying between them. This CDR3 region has 12 residues.

This clone was seen at least ten times. The V gene is TRBV6-6, the J gene TRBJ1-4; 8 bases match TRBD1. Trimming took 2 bases from V and 4 from J; bases not matched to a gene: 3. Germline CDR1 is MNHNY and CDR2 is SVGAGI (reference sequence). This CDR3 spans 15 amino acids. In DNA, the CDR3 is TGTGCCAGCAGTTACACGACAGGGGATAATGAAAAACTGTTTTTT. Amino acid sequence: CASSYTTGDNEKLFF.

This clone was counted many times. The chain has TRBV18 and TRBJ2-2; D remains unclear. Germline-derived CDR1 and CDR2 are KGHSH and LQKENI. The V and J ends lost 1 base and 9 bases respectively, with 18 bases between them. The CDR3 runs to 16 residues. For the CDR3, the DNA is TGTGCCAGCTCACCACGAGATAGCATGGGCCCCAGGGAGCTGTTTTTT. Encoded protein: CASSPRDSMGPRELFF.

This clone has at least ten counts. The J gene is TRBJ1-5, the V gene TRBV28; the D is unclear. The CDR3 length is 13 residues. V dropped 6 bases and J dropped 6 bases, with 12 bases sitting between them. CDR1 and CDR2 from the germline V gene are MDHEN and SYDVKM. The CDR3: CASRPDGGQPQHF. The CDR3 region has the DNA TGTGCCAGCAGGCCGGACGGAGGTCAGCCCCAGCATTTT.

This clone has only a few counts. A clone one base away is much larger, so this may be a read error. Other DNA sequences in the same sample also yield this CDR3. The chain links TRBV10-2 to TRBJ1-2, with 8 bases lining up with TRBD1. The CDR3 consists of 13 residues. The J segment lost 5 bases and the V segment lost 6 bases, leaving 5 bases of the junction unmatched. CDR1 is WSHSY, CDR2 SAAADI, per germline. This chain's CDR3 is CASSGQGFYGYTF. The CDR3 nucleotides read TGCGCCAGCAGCGGACAGGGCTTTTATGGCTACACCTTC.